Listed here is a single TCR beta chain. Its antigen remains unknown. The sample originates from a study of T cells in Graves' hyperthyroidism and ophthalmopathy. Study-level background: Blood was drawn when the patient was first diagnosed and still untreated.

Amplified TCR beta CDR3 regions derived from RNA transcripts. The HTBI set primed first-round TCR CDR3 RT-PCR. TCRdb analysed the multiplex PCR reads with MiXCR anew, one entry per CDR3 protein. Seen here are hundreds of thousands of distinct CDR3 sequences, roughly 40% observed once, and the top ten hold approximately 10%. When ophthalmopathy did not progress within 18 months, Graves' hyperthyroidism was considered stable. Based on clinical symptoms, serum thyroxine and TRAb, thyroid ultrasound and orbital computed tomography, diagnoses were reached. Study-level results: Stable hyperthyroidism was separated from ophthalmopathy by a model based on 13 V-J features.

Trimming took off 7 bases at V and 10 bases at J, with 17 bases between the two ends. Germline V gene data show CDR1 as ENHRY and CDR2 as SYGVKD. The CDR3 consists of 13 residues. Specimen: blood. The TCR originated in a man younger than 30 with Graves' hyperthyroidism. V is TRBV10-3 and J is TRBJ1-3; D gene ambiguous. This CDR3 is CAITRTAGETIYF. The CDR3 region has the DNA TGTGCCATCACCCGGACTGCTGGGGAGACCATATATTTT.